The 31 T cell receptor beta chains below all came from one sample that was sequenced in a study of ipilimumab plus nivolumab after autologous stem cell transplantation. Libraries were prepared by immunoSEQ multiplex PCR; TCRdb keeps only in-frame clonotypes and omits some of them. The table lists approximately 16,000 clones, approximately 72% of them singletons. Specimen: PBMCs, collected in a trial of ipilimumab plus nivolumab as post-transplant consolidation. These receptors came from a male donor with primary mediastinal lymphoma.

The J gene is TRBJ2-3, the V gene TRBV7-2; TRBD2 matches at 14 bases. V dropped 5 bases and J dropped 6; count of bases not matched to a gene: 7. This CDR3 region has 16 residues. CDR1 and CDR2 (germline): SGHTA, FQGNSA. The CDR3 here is CASSRGLAGVSDTQYF. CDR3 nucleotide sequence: TGTGCCAGCAGCCGGGGACTAGCGGGAGTATCCGATACGCAGTATTTT.

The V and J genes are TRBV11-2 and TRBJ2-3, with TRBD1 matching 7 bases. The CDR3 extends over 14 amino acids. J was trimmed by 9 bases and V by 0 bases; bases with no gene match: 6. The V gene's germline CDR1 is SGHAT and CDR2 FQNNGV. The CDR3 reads CASSLDTATGTQYF. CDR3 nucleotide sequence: TGTGCCAGCAGCTTAGATACGGCGACAGGGACGCAGTATTTT.

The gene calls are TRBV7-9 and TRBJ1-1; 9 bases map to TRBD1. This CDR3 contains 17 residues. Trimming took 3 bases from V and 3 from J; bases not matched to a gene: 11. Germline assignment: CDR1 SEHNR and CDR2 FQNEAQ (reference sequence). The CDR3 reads CASSFMGTGRPDTEAFF. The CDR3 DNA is TGTGCCAGCAGCTTTATGGGGACAGGGAGGCCGGACACTGAAGCTTTCTTT.

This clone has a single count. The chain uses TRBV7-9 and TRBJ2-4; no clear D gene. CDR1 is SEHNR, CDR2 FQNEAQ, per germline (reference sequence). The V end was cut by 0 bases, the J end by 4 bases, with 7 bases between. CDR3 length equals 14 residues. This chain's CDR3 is CASSLAGRKNIQYF. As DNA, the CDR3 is TGTGCCAGCAGCTTAGCTGGACGGAAAAACATTCAGTACTTC.

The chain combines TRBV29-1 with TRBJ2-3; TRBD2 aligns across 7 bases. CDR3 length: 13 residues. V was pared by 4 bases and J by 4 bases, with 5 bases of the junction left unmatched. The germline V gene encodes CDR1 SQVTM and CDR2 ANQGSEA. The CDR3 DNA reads TGCAGCGTTGTATTAGCGGGCCCAGATACGCAGTATTTT. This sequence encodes CSVVLAGPDTQYF.

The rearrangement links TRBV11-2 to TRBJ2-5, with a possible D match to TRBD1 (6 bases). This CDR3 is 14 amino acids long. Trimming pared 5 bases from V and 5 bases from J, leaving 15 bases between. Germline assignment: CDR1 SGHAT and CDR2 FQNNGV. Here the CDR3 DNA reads TGTGCCAGCAGCCTAAACAGGGCCGGGGAGACCCAGTACTTC. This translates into CASSLNRAGETQYF.

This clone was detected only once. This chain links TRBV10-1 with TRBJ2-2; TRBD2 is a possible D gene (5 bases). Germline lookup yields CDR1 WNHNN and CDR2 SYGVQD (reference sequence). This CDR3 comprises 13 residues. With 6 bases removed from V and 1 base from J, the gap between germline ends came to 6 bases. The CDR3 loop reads CASREENTGELFF. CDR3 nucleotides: TGCGCCAGCAGGGAGGAGAACACCGGGGAGCTGTTTTTT.

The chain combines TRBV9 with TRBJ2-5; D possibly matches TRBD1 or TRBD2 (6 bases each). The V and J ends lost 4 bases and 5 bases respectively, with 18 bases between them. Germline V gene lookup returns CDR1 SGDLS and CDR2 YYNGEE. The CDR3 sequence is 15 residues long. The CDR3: CASSPEPTRGETQYF. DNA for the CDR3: TGTGCCAGCAGCCCAGAACCGACTAGGGGGGAGACCCAGTACTTC. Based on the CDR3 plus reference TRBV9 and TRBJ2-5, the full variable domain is DSGVTQTPKHLITATGQRVTLRCSPRSGDLSVYWYQQSLDQGLQFLIQYYNGEERAKGNILERFSAQQFPDLHSELNLSSLELGDSALYFCASSPEPTRGETQYFGPGTRLLVL.

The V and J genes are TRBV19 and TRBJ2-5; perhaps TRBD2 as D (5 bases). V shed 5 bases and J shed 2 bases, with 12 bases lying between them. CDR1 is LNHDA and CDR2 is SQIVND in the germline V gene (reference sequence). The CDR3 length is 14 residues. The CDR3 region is CASSPRGQQETQYF. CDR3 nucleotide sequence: TGTGCCAGTAGTCCCCGAGGGCAGCAAGAGACCCAGTACTTC.

The CDR3: CASSPGRPGTDTQYF. In DNA, the CDR3 is TGCGCCAGCAGCCCTGGGAGACCAGGAACGGATACGCAGTATTTT. The V gene is TRBV5-1, the J gene TRBJ2-3; TRBD2 might be the D (5 bases). The CDR3 spans 15 residues. Trimming removed 4 bases at V and 6 bases at J, with 18 bases between. Germline V gives CDR1 SGHRS, CDR2 YFSETQ.

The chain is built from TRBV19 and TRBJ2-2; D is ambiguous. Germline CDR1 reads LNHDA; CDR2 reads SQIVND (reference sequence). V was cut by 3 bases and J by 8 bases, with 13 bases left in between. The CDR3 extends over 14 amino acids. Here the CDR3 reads CASSISSQGGELFF. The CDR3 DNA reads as TGTGCCAGTAGTATTTCCAGCCAAGGTGGGGAGCTGTTTTTT.

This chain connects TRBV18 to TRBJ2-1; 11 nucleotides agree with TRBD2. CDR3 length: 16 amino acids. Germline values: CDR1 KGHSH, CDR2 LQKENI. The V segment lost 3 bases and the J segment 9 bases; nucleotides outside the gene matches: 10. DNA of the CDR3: TGTGCCAGCTCACCCTCCCTTAGCGGGGGGGCCGGTGAGCAGTTCTTC. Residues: CASSPSLSGGAGEQFF.

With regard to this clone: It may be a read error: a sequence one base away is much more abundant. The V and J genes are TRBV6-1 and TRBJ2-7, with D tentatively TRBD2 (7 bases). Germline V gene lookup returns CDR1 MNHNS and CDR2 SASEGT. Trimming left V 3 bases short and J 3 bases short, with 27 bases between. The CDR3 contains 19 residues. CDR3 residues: CASSEATARGGGKLYEQYF. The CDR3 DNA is TGTGCCAGCAGTGAGGCGACGGCCAGAGGGGGGGGGAAACTCTACGAGCAGTACTTC.

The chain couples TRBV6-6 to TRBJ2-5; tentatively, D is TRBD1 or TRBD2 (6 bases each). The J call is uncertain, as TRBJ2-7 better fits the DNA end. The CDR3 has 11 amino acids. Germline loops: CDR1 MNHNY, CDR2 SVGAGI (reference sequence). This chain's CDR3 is CASRKGGEQYF. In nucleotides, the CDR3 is TGTGCCAGCAGGAAGGGGGGCGAGCAGTACTTC.

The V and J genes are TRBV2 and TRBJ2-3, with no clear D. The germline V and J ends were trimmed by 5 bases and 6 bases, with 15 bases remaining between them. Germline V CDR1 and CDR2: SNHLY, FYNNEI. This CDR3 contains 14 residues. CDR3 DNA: TGTGCCAGCAGTACTCAGCGCTATGGGGATACGCAGTATTTT. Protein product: CASSTQRYGDTQYF.

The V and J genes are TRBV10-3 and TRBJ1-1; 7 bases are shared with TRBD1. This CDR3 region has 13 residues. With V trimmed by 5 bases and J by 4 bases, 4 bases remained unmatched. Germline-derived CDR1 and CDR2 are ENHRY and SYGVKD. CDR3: CAISTGEGTEAFF. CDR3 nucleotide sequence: TGTGCCATCAGTACAGGGGAGGGCACTGAAGCTTTCTTT.

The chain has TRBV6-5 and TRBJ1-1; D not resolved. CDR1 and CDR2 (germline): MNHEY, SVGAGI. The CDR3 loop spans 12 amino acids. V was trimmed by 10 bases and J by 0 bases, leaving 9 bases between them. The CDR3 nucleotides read TGTGCCACCGGACCTATGAACACTGAAGCTTTCTTT. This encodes CATGPMNTEAFF.

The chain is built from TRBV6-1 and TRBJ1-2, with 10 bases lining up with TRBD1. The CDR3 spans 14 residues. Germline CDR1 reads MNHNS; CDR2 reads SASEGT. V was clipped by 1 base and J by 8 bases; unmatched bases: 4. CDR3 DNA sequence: TGTGCCAGCAGTGAAGGACAGGGGGCGCAAGGCTACACCTTC. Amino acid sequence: CASSEGQGAQGYTF.

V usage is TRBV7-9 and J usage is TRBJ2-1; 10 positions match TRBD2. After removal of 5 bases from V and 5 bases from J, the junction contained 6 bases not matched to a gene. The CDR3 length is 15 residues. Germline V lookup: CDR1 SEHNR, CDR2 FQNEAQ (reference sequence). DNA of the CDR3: TGTGCCAGCAGCCACGGGACTAGCGAGGACAATGAGCAGTTCTTC. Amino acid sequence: CASSHGTSEDNEQFF.

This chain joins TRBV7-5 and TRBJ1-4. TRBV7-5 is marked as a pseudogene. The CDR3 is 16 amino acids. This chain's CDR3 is CASSLAVGRTNEKLFF. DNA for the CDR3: TGTGCCAGCAGCTTAGCCGTGGGACGGACTAATGAAAAACTGTTTTTT.

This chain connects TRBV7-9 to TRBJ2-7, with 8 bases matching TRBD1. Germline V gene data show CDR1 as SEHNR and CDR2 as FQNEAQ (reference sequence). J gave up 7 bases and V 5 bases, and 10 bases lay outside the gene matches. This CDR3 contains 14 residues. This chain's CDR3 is CASSAQGAQMEQYF. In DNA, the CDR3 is TGTGCCAGCAGCGCGCAGGGGGCCCAAATGGAGCAGTACTTC.

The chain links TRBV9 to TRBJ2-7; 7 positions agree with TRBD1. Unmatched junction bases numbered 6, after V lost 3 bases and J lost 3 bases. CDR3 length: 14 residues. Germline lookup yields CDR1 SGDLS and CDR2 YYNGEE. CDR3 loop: CASSGQGISYEQYF. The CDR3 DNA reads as TGTGCCAGCAGCGGACAGGGTATCAGCTACGAGCAGTACTTC.

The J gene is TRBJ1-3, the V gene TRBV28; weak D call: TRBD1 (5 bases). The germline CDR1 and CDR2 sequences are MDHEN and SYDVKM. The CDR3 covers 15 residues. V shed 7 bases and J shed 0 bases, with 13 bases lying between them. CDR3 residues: CASNLGLNSGNTIYF. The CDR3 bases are TGTGCCAGCAATCTGGGACTGAACTCTGGAAACACCATATATTTT. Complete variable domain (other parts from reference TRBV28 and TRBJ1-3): DVKVTQSSRYLVKRTGEKVFLECVQDMDHENMFWYRQDPGLGLRLIYFSYDVKMKEKGDIPEGYSVSREKKERFSLILESASTNQTSMYLCASNLGLNSGNTIYFGEGSWLTVV.

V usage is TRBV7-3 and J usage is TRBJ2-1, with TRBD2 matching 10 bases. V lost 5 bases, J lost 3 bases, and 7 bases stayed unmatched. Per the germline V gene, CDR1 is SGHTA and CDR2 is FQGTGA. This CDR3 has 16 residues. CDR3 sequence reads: CASSLSGLADYNEQFF. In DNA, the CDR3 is TGTGCCAGCAGCCTGTCAGGACTAGCGGACTACAATGAGCAGTTCTTC.

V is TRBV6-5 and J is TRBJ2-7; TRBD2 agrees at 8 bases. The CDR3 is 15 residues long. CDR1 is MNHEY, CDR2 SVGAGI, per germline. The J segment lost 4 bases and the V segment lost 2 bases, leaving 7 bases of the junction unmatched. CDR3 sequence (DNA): TGTGCCAGCAGTTACGGAGCGGGGGCTCCGTACGAGCAGTACTTC. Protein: CASSYGAGAPYEQYF.

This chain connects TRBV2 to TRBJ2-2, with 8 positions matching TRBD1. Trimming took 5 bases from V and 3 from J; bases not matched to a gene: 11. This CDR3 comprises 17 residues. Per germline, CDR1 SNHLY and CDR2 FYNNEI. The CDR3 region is CASSPPPGQEHTGELFF. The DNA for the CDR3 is TGTGCCAGCAGTCCACCCCCGGGACAGGAGCACACCGGGGAGCTGTTTTTT.

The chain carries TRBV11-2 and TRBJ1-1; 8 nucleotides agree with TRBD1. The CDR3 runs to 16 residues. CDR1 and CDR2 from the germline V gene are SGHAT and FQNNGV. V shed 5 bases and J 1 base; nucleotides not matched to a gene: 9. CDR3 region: CASSPGQGDRNTEAFF. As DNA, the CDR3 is TGTGCCAGCAGCCCTGGACAGGGCGATCGGAACACTGAAGCTTTCTTT.

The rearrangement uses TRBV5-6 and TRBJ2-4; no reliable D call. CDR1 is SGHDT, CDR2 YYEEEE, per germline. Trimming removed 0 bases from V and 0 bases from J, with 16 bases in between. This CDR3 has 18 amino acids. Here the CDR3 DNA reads TGTGCCAGCAGCTTGGTGGGCCCAGGCGATCTAGCCAAAAACATTCAGTACTTC. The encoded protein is CASSLVGPGDLAKNIQYF.

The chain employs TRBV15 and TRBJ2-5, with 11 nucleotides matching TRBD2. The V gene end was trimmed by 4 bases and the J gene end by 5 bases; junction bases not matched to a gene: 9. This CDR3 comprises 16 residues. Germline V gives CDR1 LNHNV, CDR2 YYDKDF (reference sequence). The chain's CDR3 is CATSNRLAGGQETQYF. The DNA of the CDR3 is TGTGCCACCAGCAACAGGCTAGCGGGGGGTCAGGAGACCCAGTACTTC.

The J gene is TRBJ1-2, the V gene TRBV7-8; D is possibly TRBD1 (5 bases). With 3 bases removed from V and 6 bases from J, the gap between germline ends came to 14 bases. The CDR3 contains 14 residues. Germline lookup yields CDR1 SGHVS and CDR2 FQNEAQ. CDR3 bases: TGTGCCAGCAGCTTCGGGGAAGGGGTAGATGGCTACACCTTC. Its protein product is CASSFGEGVDGYTF.

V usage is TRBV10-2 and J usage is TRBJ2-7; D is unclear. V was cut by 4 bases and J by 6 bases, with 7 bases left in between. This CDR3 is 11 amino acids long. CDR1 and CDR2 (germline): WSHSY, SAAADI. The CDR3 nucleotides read TGCGCCAGCAGTGGGGGTATCGAGCAGTACTTC. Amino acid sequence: CASSGGIEQYF.